Below, 26 T cell receptor beta chains from the same sample are listed, as sequenced in a study of beta chain features in type 1 diabetes. cDNA synthesis used the whole RNA isolate, giving expressed TCRB sequences. Measured with immunoSEQ multiplex PCR; TCRdb has only the in-frame clones, and not every one. Of 300,000 to 400,000 clones listed, roughly 13% are singletons. Study observations and caveats: Patients with Type 1 diabetes showed moderately but significantly shorter TCRB CDR3s in all four CD4+ subsets.

Which antigens these TCRs recognize remains unknown. The sample consisted of naive CD4+ T cells from blood. Source of these receptors: a young woman with type 1 diabetes.

This clone has a handful of counts. V is TRBV11-2 and J is TRBJ1-1; tentative D call: TRBD1 (6 bases). Germline V lookup: CDR1 SGHAT, CDR2 FQNNGV. Trimming left V 11 bases short and J 1 base short, with 11 bases between. The CDR3 spans 12 residues. The CDR3 region has the DNA TGTGCCGTCAGGACAGAGAACACTGAAGCTTTCTTT. This gives the protein CAVRTENTEAFF.

The V call is TRBV5-1, the J call TRBJ2-7, with 8 bases identical to TRBD1. Germline V gives CDR1 SGHRS, CDR2 YFSETQ. Germline trimming cut 2 bases from V and 4 bases from J; bases unmatched to any gene: 2. The CDR3 has 13 residues. The CDR3 is CASSLDRGYEQYV. The CDR3 DNA reads as TGCGCCAGCAGCTTAGACAGGGGATACGAGCAGTACGTC.

The sample holds a few counts of this clone. The chain has TRBV28 and TRBJ2-1; the D is unclear. Germline loops: CDR1 MDHEN, CDR2 SYDVKM. V lost 6 bases and J 9 bases, leaving 12 bases between the germline ends. CDR3 length: 12 residues. CDR3 DNA: TGTGCCAGCAGCCCAGGCCGACGTGAGCAGTTCTTC. This sequence encodes CASSPGRREQFF.

The rearrangement uses TRBV15 and TRBJ2-5, with D unresolved. The V gene lost 0 bases and the J gene lost 5 bases, with 16 bases spanning the gap. The germline gives CDR1 LNHNV, CDR2 YYDKDF (reference sequence). The CDR3 covers 16 residues. In DNA form, the CDR3 reads TGTGCCACCAGCAGAGAGACCATGTTTAACGGGGAGACCCAGTACTTC. Translated: CATSRETMFNGETQYF.

This clone was observed a few times. V and J are TRBV10-3 and TRBJ1-3; possible D gene TRBD1, 5 bases. The ends were cut back, 10 bases at V and 8 bases at J, with 18 bases in the middle. The CDR3 is made up of 13 amino acids. Germline CDR1 is ENHRY and CDR2 is SYGVKD. The CDR3: CATRQPPKDTIYF. For the CDR3, the DNA is TGTGCCACGAGACAGCCACCAAAGGACACCATATATTTT.

This rearrangement joins TRBV11-3 to TRBJ1-2; 10 bases match TRBD1. The CDR3 totals 18 residues. CDR1 and CDR2 (germline): SGHNT, YENEEA. V was clipped by 5 bases and J by 3 bases; unmatched bases: 15. CDR3 sequence (DNA): TGTGCCAGCAGCCCCCGGGACAGGGGTATCGTTGGGGACTATGGCTACACCTTC. Its translation is CASSPRDRGIVGDYGYTF.

In its sample, this clone was seen a few times. The rearrangement links TRBV18 to TRBJ2-2; no firm D call. This CDR3 comprises 15 residues. Germline assignment: CDR1 KGHSH and CDR2 LQKENI. Trimming pared 6 bases from V and 1 base from J, leaving 12 bases between. As DNA, the CDR3 is TGTGCCAGCTCCCAAGATGGCAGGAACACCGGGGAGCTGTTTTTT. This codes for CASSQDGRNTGELFF. The variable domain in full, completed from reference TRBV18 and TRBJ2-2, reads NAGVMQNPRHLVRRRGQEARLRCSPMKGHSHVYWYRQLPEEGLKFMVYLQKENIIDESGMPKERFSAEFPKEGPSILRIQQVVRGDSAAYFCASSQDGRNTGELFFGEGSRLTVL.

Only a few counts were recorded for this clone. The V and J genes are TRBV30 and TRBJ1-1; D is possibly TRBD1 (6 bases). This CDR3 contains 13 residues. The V gene's germline CDR1 is GTSNPN and CDR2 SVGIG (reference sequence). The V end lost 1 base, the J end lost 3 bases, and 9 bases lay between the germline ends. The CDR3, as DNA: TGTGCCTGGAGTGACCAGGGGTACACTGAAGCTTTCTTT. It encodes CAWSDQGYTEAFF.

J is TRBJ1-1 and V is TRBV28; possible D gene TRBD1, 6 bases. V was trimmed by 6 bases and J by 1 base, leaving 18 bases between them. Germline V gene lookup returns CDR1 MDHEN and CDR2 SYDVKM. CDR3 size: 16 residues. The CDR3 DNA is TGTGCCAGCAGCCACTGGACAGCAAATAAGAACACTGAAGCTTTCTTT. This sequence encodes CASSHWTANKNTEAFF.

The V call is TRBV5-4, the J call TRBJ2-3; 11 bases are a match to TRBD2. In germline, CDR1 is SGHNT, CDR2 YYREEE (reference sequence). This CDR3 spans 16 amino acids. The junction had 5 bases not matched to a gene; V was cut back by 1 base and J by 4 bases. The CDR3, as DNA: TGTGCCAGCAGCTTGAAACTAGCGGGAGCCTCAGATACGCAGTATTTT. This sequence encodes CASSLKLAGASDTQYF.

This clone occurred a few times. J is TRBJ1-5 and V is TRBV23-1, with a weak D call TRBD1 (6 bases). TRBV23-1 counts as an open reading frame of uncertain function. V lost 4 bases, J lost 7 bases, and 23 bases lay in between. There are 17 residues in the CDR3. CDR3 DNA: TGCGCCAGCAGTCCGCCAGGGGCCCACAGGGTCCGACAGCCCCAGCATTTT. Protein: CASSPPGAHRVRQPQHF.

The chain uses TRBV7-2 and TRBJ2-3; TRBD2 matches 11 bases. This CDR3 is built from 17 residues. The ends lost 2 bases at V and 0 bases at J; junction bases unmatched: 4. CDR1 SGHTA and CDR2 FQGNSA come from the germline V gene. The CDR3 region has the DNA TGTGCCAGCAGCTTATTGGGACTAGCGGCTAGCACAGATACGCAGTATTTT. This codes for CASSLLGLAASTDTQYF.

This clone has only a few counts. The chain is built from TRBV19 and TRBJ2-3; D call uncertain. Trimming pared 2 bases from V and 0 bases from J, leaving 6 bases between. The CDR3 covers 14 residues. The germline V gene encodes CDR1 LNHDA and CDR2 SQIVND (reference sequence). The CDR3 DNA is TGTGCCAGTAGTATAAGACTCAGCACAGATACGCAGTATTTT. Its translation is CASSIRLSTDTQYF.

The chain has TRBV6-5 and TRBJ1-1; 8 bases are shared with TRBD1. The CDR3 consists of 13 residues. The germline CDR1 and CDR2 sequences are MNHEY and SVGAGI. With 7 bases clipped from V and 5 bases from J, the junction kept 6 bases outside the gene matches. The CDR3 here is CASTRTGGTEAFF. In DNA form, the CDR3 reads TGTGCCAGCACCCGAACAGGGGGGACTGAAGCTTTCTTT.

This clone was counted a few times. The chain employs TRBV25-1 and TRBJ2-7; the D is unclear. V was cut by 4 bases and J by 3 bases, with 13 bases left in between. The CDR3 length is 14 residues. CDR1 is MGHDK and CDR2 is SYGVNS in the germline V gene. CDR3 amino acids: CASSGAVPGYEQYF. CDR3 nucleotides: TGTGCCAGCAGTGGGGCAGTACCTGGCTACGAGCAGTACTTC.

There are a few counts of this clone. This chain connects TRBV6-5 to TRBJ2-3; 9 bases line up with TRBD2. CDR3 length equals 16 residues. V trimming: 4 bases; J trimming: 4 bases; junction bases outside the gene matches: 9. The V gene's germline CDR1 is MNHEY and CDR2 SVGAGI. CDR3 sequence (DNA): TGTGCCAGCAGTTTGACCAGGACTAGCGAGTCAGATACGCAGTATTTT. Amino acids: CASSLTRTSESDTQYF.

This chain links TRBV5-1 with TRBJ2-7; 9 bases fit TRBD2. Germline CDR1 SGHRS, CDR2 YFSETQ. The CDR3 length is 15 residues. With V trimmed by 4 bases and J by 1 base, 6 bases remained unmatched. This CDR3 is CASSPRTSVSYEQYF. As DNA, the CDR3 is TGCGCCAGCAGCCCTAGGACTAGCGTTTCCTACGAGCAGTACTTC.

The rearrangement joins TRBV19 to TRBJ2-2; 7 bases are a match to TRBD2. The CDR3 extends over 15 amino acids. J lost 5 bases, V lost 1 base, and 4 bases had no gene match. CDR1 and CDR2 (germline): LNHDA, SQIVND (reference sequence). CDR3 bases: TGTGCCAGTAGTATAGTCACGGGAGGTACCGGGGAGCTGTTTTTT. Translated: CASSIVTGGTGELFF.

This clone was counted a few times. The CDR3 DNA is TGTGCCAGCAGCATACAGGGGGCTTACACAGATACGCAGTATTTT. It specifies CASSIQGAYTDTQYF. The chain recombines TRBV11-2 with TRBJ2-3, with 9 positions matching TRBD1. The CDR3 sequence is 15 residues long. The ends lost 5 bases at V and 2 bases at J; junction bases unmatched: 5. The germline V gene has CDR1 SGHAT and CDR2 FQNNGV.

This rearrangement joins TRBV27 to TRBJ1-1; D is possibly TRBD1 (6 bases). Germline loops: CDR1 MNHEY, CDR2 SMNVEV (reference sequence). The CDR3 totals 15 residues. Trimming left V 3 bases short and J 5 bases short, with 16 bases between. The CDR3 reads CASSFYREGDTEAFF. Written as DNA, the CDR3 is TGTGCCAGCAGTTTTTACAGGGAGGGAGATACTGAAGCTTTCTTT.

The chain links TRBV27 to TRBJ2-1; 8 bases are a match to TRBD2. Per the germline V gene, CDR1 is MNHEY and CDR2 is SMNVEV (reference sequence). The V segment lost 1 base and the J segment 6 bases; nucleotides outside the gene matches: 5. This CDR3 comprises 15 residues. CDR3 protein: CASSLWSGSPNEQFF. CDR3 sequence (DNA): TGTGCCAGCAGTTTATGGAGCGGGAGCCCCAATGAGCAGTTCTTC.

The CDR3 coding sequence is TGTGCCAGCAGCCTAGACAGGGATTTCACTGAAGCTTTCTTT. Translation: CASSLDRDFTEAFF. The V gene is TRBV7-8, the J gene TRBJ1-1, with TRBD1 identical over 7 bases. The CDR3 loop spans 14 amino acids. CDR1 SGHVS and CDR2 FQNEAQ come from the germline V gene. The V gene end was trimmed by 5 bases and the J gene end by 4 bases; junction bases not matched to a gene: 7.

The chain combines TRBV28 with TRBJ1-2, with D perhaps matching TRBD1 (6 bases). The germline CDR1 and CDR2 sequences are MDHEN and SYDVKM. There are 16 residues in the CDR3. V lost 2 bases and J 4 bases, leaving 17 bases between the germline ends. The DNA for the CDR3 is TGTGCCAGCAGTTTAGATGCGGGGGGGCGCGTCTATGGCTACACCTTC. This sequence encodes CASSLDAGGRVYGYTF.

This clone was observed a few times. The chain is built from TRBV7-9 and TRBJ1-5, with no clear D. The V and J ends lost 7 bases and 4 bases respectively, with 17 bases between them. Germline V CDR1 and CDR2: SEHNR, FQNEAQ (reference sequence). CDR3 length: 15 amino acids. CDR3 amino acids: CASNPLPGGNQPQHF. The CDR3 DNA sequence: TGTGCCAGCAACCCCCTCCCGGGTGGAAATCAGCCCCAGCATTTT.

This sequence joins TRBV30 and TRBJ1-3; a possible D gene is TRBD1 (5 bases). The germline CDR1 and CDR2 sequences are GTSNPN and SVGIG (reference sequence). The CDR3 extends over 16 amino acids. Trimming left V 2 bases short and J 0 bases short, with 14 bases between. CDR3 residues: CAWSSRGGLSGNTIYF. The CDR3 DNA reads as TGTGCCTGGAGTTCGCGGGGGGGACTCTCTGGAAACACCATATATTTT. Based on the CDR3 plus reference TRBV30 and TRBJ1-3, the full variable domain is SQTIHQWPATLVQPVGSPLSLECTVEGTSNPNLYWYRQAAGRGLQLLFYSVGIGQISSEVPQNLSASRPQDRQFILSSKKLLLSDSGFYLCAWSSRGGLSGNTIYFGEGSWLTVV.

This rearrangement joins TRBV7-9 to TRBJ2-7; weak D call: TRBD1 (6 bases). Trimming pared 3 bases from V and 2 bases from J, leaving 8 bases between. The CDR3 is 13 residues long. Looked up from germline, CDR1 is SEHNR and CDR2 is FQNEAQ (reference sequence). The CDR3 region is CASSFQGPYEQYF. In nucleotides, the CDR3 is TGTGCCAGCAGCTTCCAGGGGCCCTACGAGCAGTACTTC.